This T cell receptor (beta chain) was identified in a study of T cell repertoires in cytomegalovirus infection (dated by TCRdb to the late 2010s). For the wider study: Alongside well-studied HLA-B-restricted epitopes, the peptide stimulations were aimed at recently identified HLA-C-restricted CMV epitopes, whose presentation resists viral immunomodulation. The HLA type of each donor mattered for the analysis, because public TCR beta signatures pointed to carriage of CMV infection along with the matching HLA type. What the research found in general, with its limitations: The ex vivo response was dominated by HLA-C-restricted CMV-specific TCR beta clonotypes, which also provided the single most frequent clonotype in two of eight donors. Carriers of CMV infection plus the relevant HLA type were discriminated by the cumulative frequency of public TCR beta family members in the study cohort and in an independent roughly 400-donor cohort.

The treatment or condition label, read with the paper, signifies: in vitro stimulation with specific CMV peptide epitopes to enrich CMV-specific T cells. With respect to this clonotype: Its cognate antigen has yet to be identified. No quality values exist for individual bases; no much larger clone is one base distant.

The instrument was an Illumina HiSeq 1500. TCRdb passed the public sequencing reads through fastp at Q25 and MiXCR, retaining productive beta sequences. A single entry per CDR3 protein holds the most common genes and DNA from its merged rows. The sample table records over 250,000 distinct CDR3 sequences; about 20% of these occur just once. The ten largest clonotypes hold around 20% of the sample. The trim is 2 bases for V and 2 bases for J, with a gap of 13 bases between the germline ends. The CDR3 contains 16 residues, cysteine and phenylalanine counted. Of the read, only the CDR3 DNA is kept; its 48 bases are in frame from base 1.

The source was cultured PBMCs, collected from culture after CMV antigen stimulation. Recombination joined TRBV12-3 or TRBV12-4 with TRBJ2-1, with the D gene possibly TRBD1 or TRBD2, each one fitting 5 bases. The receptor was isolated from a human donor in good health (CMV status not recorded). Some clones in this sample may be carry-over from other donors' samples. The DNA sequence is TGTGCCAGCAGTTTATGGGGGACCCAGACCTACAATGAGCAGTTCTTC. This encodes CASSLWGTQTYNEQFF.